This T cell receptor beta chain was retrieved from a study of cytomegalovirus exposure and HLA in healthy donors. Study results and limitations: Researchers counted roughly 160 TCR beta chains as cytomegalovirus-associated. Specificity of a few CMV-associated chains for CMV antigens was verified in vitro.

TCRdb's copy holds only in-frame clones and misses some; the assay was immunoSEQ multiplex PCR. The table includes about 140,000 clones, approximately 85% detected once. The CDR3 loop spans 13 amino acids. CDR1 and CDR2 (germline): SNHLY, FYNNEI. Trimming took off 6 bases at V and 4 bases at J, with 10 bases between the two ends. A note on this clone: What it recognizes is unknown.

Source material: PBMCs. This clonotype was obtained from a woman in her 30s in good health and CMV-seronegative. The J gene is TRBJ2-1, the V gene TRBV2; D not resolved. CDR3 sequence reads: CASRIAGYNEQFF. As DNA, the CDR3 is TGTGCCAGCAGAATCGCCGGGTACAATGAGCAGTTCTTC.